One T cell receptor beta chain is described in this entry. The data were obtained in a study of blood T cell repertoires in COVID-19. Libraries were prepared by immunoSEQ multiplex PCR; TCRdb keeps only in-frame clonotypes and omits some of them. The profile shows around 40,000 clones, 88% of them singletons. There are 13 residues in the CDR3. Germline V gives CDR1 SGDLS, CDR2 YYNGEE. The V segment lost 4 bases and the J segment 7 bases; nucleotides outside the gene matches: 7. The receptor comes from a human donor in a cohort sampled during active COVID-19. Specimen: peripheral blood. The chain carries TRBV9 and TRBJ2-7; 8 bases are a match to TRBD1. The chain's CDR3 is CASSPGTGREQYF. The CDR3 coding sequence is TGTGCCAGCAGCCCCGGGACAGGACGAGAGCAGTACTTC.